The clone carrying this T cell receptor (beta chain) was picked up a small number of times. Its cognate antigen is unknown. Those with chemo-refractory metastatic non-small-cell lung cancer were treated with focal radiation combined with CTLA-4 blockade using ipilimumab. The data belong to a study of radiotherapy plus CTLA-4 blockade in lung cancer. About the study: Among enrolled patients, 15% to 20% responded and 31% achieved disease control. Overall study results and limits: An expansion of tumor-derived TCR clones occurred in blood after radiotherapy plus ipilimumab. The authors reported that early blood T cell clone dynamics, with interferon-beta, best predicted response.

CDR1 is SGHRS, CDR2 YFSETQ, per germline. This CDR3 contains 15 residues. V lost 4 bases and J lost 5; bases outside the gene matches: 9. This table comes from immunoSEQ multiplex PCR, and its TCRdb copy is limited to in-frame clones, with some not included. In the table there are approximately 47,000 clones, around 63% of which are singletons. The input for sequencing was peripheral blood, taken from a patient treated with radiotherapy plus ipilimumab. The clonotype comes from a human donor with non-small cell lung cancer who had a partial response to radiotherapy plus ipilimumab. The rearrangement uses TRBV5-1 and TRBJ2-5; 9 bases are shared with TRBD2. The CDR3 coding sequence is TGCGCCAGCAGCCCTGGTGCGGGGGGGGGTGAGACCCAGTACTTC. This codes for CASSPGAGGGETQYF.